The source of this T cell receptor (beta chain) is a study of blood T cell repertoires in COVID-19. Overall study: Some COVID-19 samples were acute and others convalescent; all came from the United States, Italy and Spain. T cells, B-cell-depleted T cells, or PBMCs provided the cDNA or gDNA that served as material.

Germline CDR1 and CDR2: ENHRY and SYGVKD. V lost 6 bases to trimming and J lost 0 bases, with 18 bases between them. The CDR3 covers 17 residues. As handled by the study authors: Reference gene primers were amplified, and this amplification served to estimate nucleated cell counts. Sequenced by immunoSEQ multiplex PCR; TCRdb stores in-frame clones only, minus some. V, J and clone size were drawn from that table, and D and trimming were deduced from the DNA. The data show 250,000 or so clones, roughly 84% seen once. The V and J genes are TRBV10-3 and TRBJ2-1; a possible D gene is TRBD2 (6 bases). The clonotype comes from a woman in her forties who had recovered from COVID-19. The specimen sequenced was peripheral blood. The CDR3 region is CAIRSGGGGASYNEQFF. The CDR3 DNA reads TGTGCCATCAGGAGTGGGGGAGGCGGGGCCTCCTACAATGAGCAGTTCTTC.